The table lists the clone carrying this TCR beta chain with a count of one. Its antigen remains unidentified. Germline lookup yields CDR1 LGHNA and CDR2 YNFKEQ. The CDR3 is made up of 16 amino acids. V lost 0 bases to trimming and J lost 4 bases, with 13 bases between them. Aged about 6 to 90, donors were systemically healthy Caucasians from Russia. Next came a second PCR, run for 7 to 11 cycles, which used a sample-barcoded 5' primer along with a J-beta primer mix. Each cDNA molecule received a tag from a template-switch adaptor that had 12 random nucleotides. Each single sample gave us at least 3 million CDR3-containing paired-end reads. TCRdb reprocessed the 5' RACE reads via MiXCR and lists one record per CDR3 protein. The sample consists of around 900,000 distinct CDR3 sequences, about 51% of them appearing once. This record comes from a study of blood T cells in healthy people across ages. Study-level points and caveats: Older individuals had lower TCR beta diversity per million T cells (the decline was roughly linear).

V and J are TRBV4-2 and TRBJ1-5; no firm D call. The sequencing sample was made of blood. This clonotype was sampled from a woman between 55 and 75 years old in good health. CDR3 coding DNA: TGTGCCAGCAGCCAAGAGTTCGGCAGGCCGAATCAGCCCCAGCATTTT. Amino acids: CASSQEFGRPNQPQHF.